This T cell receptor beta chain appears in the sequencing data of a study of shared clonotypes between healthy human individuals. From germline, CDR1 is MDHEN and CDR2 SYDVKM. V lost 2 bases and J lost 9, with 11 bases in between. This CDR3 region has 13 residues. Here immunoSEQ multiplex PCR was the method, and the copy in TCRdb shows in-frame clones only, minus some. The table includes hundreds of thousands of clones, around 73% detected once. Whole-study results and caveats: Non-shared clonotypes showed lower generation probabilities than clonotypes common to all four donors. Genetic and exposure-history diversity was limited by the small donor number.

With respect to this clone: Its antigen is unidentified.

Sequencing used memory CD4+ T cells sorted from blood. Subset here: CD45RA-negative fraction. The sequence was collected from a woman between 25 and 40 years old in good health. The rearrangement uses TRBV28 and TRBJ1-5; D is uncertain. In DNA form, the CDR3 reads TGTGCCAGCAGTTTACGTGCCTACCGGCCCCAGCATTTT. Its translation: CASSLRAYRPQHF.